Shown below are 27 T cell receptor beta chains from a single sample sequenced in a study of T cells in Graves' hyperthyroidism and ophthalmopathy. RNA transcripts gave rise to amplified TCR beta CDR3 regions. First-round RT-PCR with HTBI primers amplified the TCR CDR3 region. A single record per CDR3 protein comes from TCRdb applying MiXCR to the multiplex PCR reads. Counted here are about 560,000 distinct CDR3 sequences, around 17% occurring once; the ten biggest clones make up approximately 20%. Material: blood. These TCRs come from a woman aged 18-29 years with Graves' hyperthyroidism.

In this sample, this clonotype turned up many times. The chain combines TRBV6-2 or TRBV6-3 with TRBJ1-1; a possible D gene is TRBD1 (6 bases). Per germline, CDR1 MNHEY and CDR2 SVGEGT. V lost 2 bases and J 7 bases, leaving 8 bases between the germline ends. This CDR3 is built from 12 residues. The CDR3 bases are TGTGCCAGCAGTTACCGGGACATTGAAGCTTTCTTT. Protein sequence: CASSYRDIEAFF.

The rearrangement links TRBV3-1 to TRBJ1-2; the D is unclear. Germline V gene lookup returns CDR1 LGHDT and CDR2 YNNKEL (reference sequence). The CDR3 has 11 amino acids. V shed 9 bases and J shed 4 bases, with 9 bases lying between them. The CDR3, as DNA: TGTGCCAGTGAGCCGGGCTATGGCTACACCTTC. It yields the protein CASEPGYGYTF.

This chain connects TRBV5-1 to TRBJ1-2; 8 bases map to TRBD1. Trimming cost V 1 base and J 6 bases; bases outside gene matches: 11. The CDR3 spans 16 residues. CDR1 is SGHRS, CDR2 YFSETQ, per germline. CDR3 sequence (DNA): TGCGCCAGCAGCTTGTTGTTTTCCGGGACAGGAGATGGCTACACCTTC. It is translated as CASSLLFSGTGDGYTF.

This clonotype occurred a few times. CDR3: CASSQGLDSGNTIYF. The DNA for the CDR3 is TGTGCCAGCAGCCAAGGACTCGACTCTGGAAACACCATATATTTT. The V gene is TRBV3-1, the J gene TRBJ1-3; D is uncertain. The length of the CDR3 is 15 residues. The germline V gene encodes CDR1 LGHDT and CDR2 YNNKEL (reference sequence). Trimming took 1 base from V and 0 from J, leaving 7 bases between them.

This clonotype was seen a handful of times. The V gene is TRBV24-1, the J gene TRBJ2-3, with 9 bases lining up with TRBD1. The CDR3 loop spans 18 amino acids. The J segment lost 3 bases and the V segment lost 4 bases, leaving 13 bases of the junction unmatched. Per germline, CDR1 KGHDR and CDR2 SFDVKD. This CDR3 reads CATSDPIPGQGLTDTQYF. CDR3 DNA: TGTGCCACCAGTGACCCAATCCCGGGACAGGGTTTGACAGATACGCAGTATTTT.

This clonotype showed up many times. J is TRBJ2-5 and V is TRBV28; D remains ambiguous. The V end lost 6 bases, the J end lost 1 base, and 15 bases lay between the germline ends. Germline CDR1 MDHEN, CDR2 SYDVKM. The CDR3 is made up of 15 amino acids. CDR3 DNA: TGTGCCAGCAGCCTAACCCCCAGCCTCCAAGAGACCCAGTACTTC. Encoded protein: CASSLTPSLQETQYF.

This clonotype turned up a few times. The V call is TRBV29-1, the J call TRBJ2-2, with 10 bases aligning to TRBD1. The J segment lost 3 bases and the V segment lost 5 bases, leaving 9 bases of the junction unmatched. The CDR3 totals 16 residues. Germline lookup yields CDR1 SQVTM and CDR2 ANQGSEA. This CDR3 reads CSVFDRGQTHTGELFF. The CDR3 DNA follows: TGCAGCGTTTTTGACAGGGGGCAAACTCACACCGGGGAGCTGTTTTTT.

V usage is TRBV28 and J usage is TRBJ2-1; D possibly matches TRBD1 or TRBD2 (6 bases each). This CDR3 has 15 amino acids. CDR1 is MDHEN and CDR2 is SYDVKM in the germline V gene. Trimming took 7 bases from V and 2 from J, leaving 15 bases between them. In DNA form, the CDR3 reads TGTGCCAGCACCCCAGGGGACTCACCCTACAATGAGCAGTTCTTC. It translates to CASTPGDSPYNEQFF.

The chain employs TRBV12-5 and TRBJ1-5, with 7 nucleotides matching TRBD1. Unmatched junction bases numbered 2, after V lost 5 bases and J lost 1 base. This CDR3 region has 14 residues. Germline V lookup: CDR1 LGHNT, CDR2 FRNRAP. CDR3 amino acids: CASGPGGSNQPQHF. CDR3 DNA: TGTGCTAGTGGTCCAGGGGGAAGCAATCAGCCCCAGCATTTT.

This clonotype showed up many times. The chain recombines TRBV3-1 with TRBJ2-3; D might be TRBD2 (5 bases). Trimming pared 2 bases from V and 5 bases from J, leaving 8 bases between. CDR3 length: 13 residues. Looked up from germline, CDR1 is LGHDT and CDR2 is YNNKEL (reference sequence). CDR3 sequence: CASSQTRGDTQYF. The CDR3 bases are TGTGCCAGCAGCCAAACCCGGGGAGATACGCAGTATTTT.

This chain joins TRBV6-1 and TRBJ1-1; D might be TRBD1 (5 bases). Germline lookup yields CDR1 MNHNS and CDR2 SASEGT. This CDR3 has 15 residues. Trimming took 6 bases from V and 4 from J, leaving 18 bases between them. The CDR3 DNA is TGTGCCAGCAGGGCCTCGGGAATTAGGGGCACTGAAGCTTTCTTT. It specifies CASRASGIRGTEAFF.

This clonotype was found many times. At one boundary the junction diverges from the germline segment, which might be a read error. V and J are TRBV29-1 and TRBJ2-1, with D maybe TRBD1 (5 bases). The CDR3 loop spans 13 amino acids. Per germline, CDR1 SQVTM and CDR2 ANQGSEA. CDR3 in amino acids: CSFDSLSYNEQFF. The CDR3 region has the DNA TGCAGCTTTGACAGCCTCTCCTACAATGAGCAGTTCTTC.

In its sample, this clonotype was seen many times. This sequence joins TRBV7-9 and TRBJ2-5, with D unresolved. Between the trimmed V and J ends, which lost 0 bases and 2 bases, there was a span of 7 bases. From germline, CDR1 is SEHNR and CDR2 FQNEAQ (reference sequence). This CDR3 has 14 amino acids. As DNA, the CDR3 is TGTGCCAGCAGCTTAGCGGTGGCTCAAGAGACCCAGTACTTC. Its protein is CASSLAVAQETQYF.

This clonotype has just a few counts. The chain uses TRBV6-5 and TRBJ2-2, with TRBD2 matching over 10 bases. Germline lookup yields CDR1 MNHEY and CDR2 SVGAGI. The CDR3 totals 17 residues. After removal of 1 base from V and 6 bases from J, the junction contained 8 bases not matched to a gene. For the CDR3, the DNA is TGTGCCAGCAGTTACTATGAGCCAGCGGGGGGGGCCGGGGAGCTGTTTTTT. Translation: CASSYYEPAGGAGELFF.

This clonotype has more than one count but fewer than ten. The chain employs TRBV29-1 and TRBJ2-7; D is uncertain. This CDR3 comprises 12 residues. Germline-derived CDR1 and CDR2 are SQVTM and ANQGSEA. Deletions cut 6 bases from V and 0 bases from J, with 9 bases between. The CDR3 sequence: CSVYQSSYEQYF. DNA for the CDR3: TGCAGCGTGTACCAAAGCTCCTACGAGCAGTACTTC.

This clonotype has a count of ten or more. The CDR3 protein is CASSLGWTDNSPLHF. The CDR3 DNA reads TGTGCCAGCAGCTTAGGATGGACAGACAATTCACCCCTCCACTTT. The rearrangement links TRBV11-2 to TRBJ1-6; weak D call: TRBD1 (6 bases). The CDR3 has 15 amino acids. V dropped 1 base and J dropped 7 bases, with 11 bases sitting between them. Germline CDR1 and CDR2: SGHAT and FQNNGV.

In this sample, this clonotype turned up many times. The J gene is TRBJ2-1, the V gene TRBV11-3; TRBD2 aligns across 12 bases. The CDR3 covers 15 residues. Losses at the gene ends were 5 bases for V and 8 bases for J; bases not matched to a gene: 7. CDR1 and CDR2 (germline): SGHNT, YENEEA. Here the CDR3 DNA reads TGTGCCAGCAGCCAAGCTAGCGGGGGGGCGTATGAGCAGTTCTTC. It encodes CASSQASGGAYEQFF.

This clonotype was observed a handful of times. The chain recombines TRBV9 with TRBJ2-5, with 8 bases aligning to TRBD1. J lost 5 bases, V lost 3 bases, and 6 bases had no gene match. Germline V gene sequence: CDR1 SGDLS, CDR2 YYNGEE. The CDR3 runs 14 residues. CDR3 loop: CASSAPGGAETQYF. Written as DNA, the CDR3 is TGTGCCAGCAGCGCACCAGGGGGCGCGGAGACCCAGTACTTC. The whole variable domain, remainder taken from reference TRBV9 and TRBJ2-5, is DSGVTQTPKHLITATGQRVTLRCSPRSGDLSVYWYQQSLDQGLQFLIQYYNGEERAKGNILERFSAQQFPDLHSELNLSSLELGDSALYFCASSAPGGAETQYFGPGTRLLVL.

This clonotype occurred many times. V gene TRBV28 combines with J gene TRBJ2-1; 13 bases align to TRBD2. Germline CDR1 MDHEN, CDR2 SYDVKM. This CDR3 is 15 amino acids long. V was clipped by 4 bases and J by 7 bases; unmatched bases: 4. The CDR3 DNA is TGTGCCAGCAGTTCCAGGACTAGCGGGAGAAATGAGCAGTTCTTC. Translated: CASSSRTSGRNEQFF.

V usage is TRBV19 and J usage is TRBJ1-5; 7 bases line up with TRBD1. The germline V gene has CDR1 LNHDA and CDR2 SQIVND (reference sequence). CDR3 length: 17 residues. The V and J ends lost 0 bases and 1 base, in that order; junction bases with no gene match: 6. The CDR3 loop is CASSIEFTGDSNQPQHF. CDR3 sequence (DNA): TGTGCCAGTAGTATAGAATTTACAGGGGACAGCAATCAGCCCCAGCATTTT.

Concerning this clonotype itself: A much larger clone differs by one base, so this may be a read error. This chain connects TRBV20-1 to TRBJ2-7; D might be TRBD1 or TRBD2, each matching 6 bases. This CDR3 has 13 amino acids. Per the germline V gene, CDR1 is DFQATT and CDR2 is SNEGSKA (reference sequence). CDR3 DNA: TGCAGTGCTAGAGAAGGGGGGACCGACGACCAGTACTTC. Protein sequence: CSAREGGTDDQYF.

This clonotype was seen many times. The chain recombines TRBV6-2 or TRBV6-3 with TRBJ1-5; unclear D gene. Trimming removed 5 bases from V and 6 bases from J, with 14 bases in between. Germline V gene lookup returns CDR1 MNHEY and CDR2 SVGEGT. This CDR3 is built from 14 residues. The CDR3 is CASSDPGLIQPQHF. The CDR3 coding sequence is TGTGCCAGCAGTGATCCAGGACTGATTCAGCCCCAGCATTTT.

This clonotype came up many times. The chain couples TRBV3-1 to TRBJ2-5; a weak D match, TRBD1 (5 bases). The CDR3 is 14 residues long. Germline CDR1 is LGHDT and CDR2 is YNNKEL (reference sequence). With 8 bases removed from V and 0 bases from J, the gap between germline ends came to 13 bases. This CDR3 reads CASSRGAYQETQYF. Written as DNA, the CDR3 is TGTGCCAGCTCTAGGGGTGCGTACCAAGAGACCCAGTACTTC.

This clonotype was recorded a few times. This chain joins TRBV7-9 and TRBJ2-3, with 11 bases matching TRBD2. V lost 8 bases to trimming and J lost 2 bases; unmatched junction nucleotides: 6. CDR1 SEHNR and CDR2 FQNEAQ come from the germline V gene (reference sequence). CDR3 length: 15 residues. This CDR3 is CASAGLAGLTDTQYF. CDR3 DNA sequence: TGTGCCAGCGCTGGACTAGCGGGTCTCACAGATACGCAGTATTTT.

This chain connects TRBV28 to TRBJ2-7, with D perhaps being TRBD1 or TRBD2 (5 bases each). Germline V gene data show CDR1 as MDHEN and CDR2 as SYDVKM. This CDR3 region has 14 residues. The V gene lost 3 bases and the J gene lost 5 bases, with 14 bases spanning the gap. DNA of the CDR3: TGTGCCAGCAGTTTCCGAGGGACCGGCCACGAGCAGTACTTC. It specifies CASSFRGTGHEQYF. The whole variable domain, remainder taken from reference TRBV28 and TRBJ2-7, is DVKVTQSSRYLVKRTGEKVFLECVQDMDHENMFWYRQDPGLGLRLIYFSYDVKMKEKGDIPEGYSVSREKKERFSLILESASTNQTSMYLCASSFRGTGHEQYFGPGTRLTVT.

CDR3 in amino acids: CASSPRQGAVGYTF. The CDR3 coding sequence is TGTGCCAGCAGCCCCCGACAGGGGGCGGTGGGCTACACCTTC. The chain couples TRBV3-1 to TRBJ1-2, with 10 bases identical to TRBD1. The J segment lost 8 bases and the V segment lost 4 bases, leaving 7 bases of the junction unmatched. Germline CDR1 LGHDT, CDR2 YNNKEL (reference sequence). This CDR3 is 14 amino acids long.

This chain links TRBV3-1 with TRBJ2-5, with 11 bases that match TRBD1. The germline gives CDR1 LGHDT, CDR2 YNNKEL (reference sequence). With 3 bases clipped from V and 4 bases from J, the junction kept 7 bases outside the gene matches. This CDR3 contains 16 residues. CDR3 sequence reads: CASSHQDRGLGETQYF. The CDR3 DNA sequence: TGTGCCAGCAGCCACCAGGACAGGGGGCTTGGAGAGACCCAGTACTTC.